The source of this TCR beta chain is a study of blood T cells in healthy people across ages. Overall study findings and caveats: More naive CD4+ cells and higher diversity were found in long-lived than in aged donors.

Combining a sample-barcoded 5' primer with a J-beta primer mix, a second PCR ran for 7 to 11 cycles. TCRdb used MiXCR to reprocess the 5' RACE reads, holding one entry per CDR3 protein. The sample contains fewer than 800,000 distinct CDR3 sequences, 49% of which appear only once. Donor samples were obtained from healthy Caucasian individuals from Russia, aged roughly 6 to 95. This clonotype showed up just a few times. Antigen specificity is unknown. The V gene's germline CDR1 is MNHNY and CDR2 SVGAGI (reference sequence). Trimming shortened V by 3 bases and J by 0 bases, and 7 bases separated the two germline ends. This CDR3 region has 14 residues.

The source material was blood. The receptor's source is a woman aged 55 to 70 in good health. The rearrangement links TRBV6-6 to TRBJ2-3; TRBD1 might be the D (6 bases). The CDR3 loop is CASSYTGSTDTQYF. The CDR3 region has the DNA TGTGCCAGCAGTTATACAGGGAGCACAGATACGCAGTATTTT.